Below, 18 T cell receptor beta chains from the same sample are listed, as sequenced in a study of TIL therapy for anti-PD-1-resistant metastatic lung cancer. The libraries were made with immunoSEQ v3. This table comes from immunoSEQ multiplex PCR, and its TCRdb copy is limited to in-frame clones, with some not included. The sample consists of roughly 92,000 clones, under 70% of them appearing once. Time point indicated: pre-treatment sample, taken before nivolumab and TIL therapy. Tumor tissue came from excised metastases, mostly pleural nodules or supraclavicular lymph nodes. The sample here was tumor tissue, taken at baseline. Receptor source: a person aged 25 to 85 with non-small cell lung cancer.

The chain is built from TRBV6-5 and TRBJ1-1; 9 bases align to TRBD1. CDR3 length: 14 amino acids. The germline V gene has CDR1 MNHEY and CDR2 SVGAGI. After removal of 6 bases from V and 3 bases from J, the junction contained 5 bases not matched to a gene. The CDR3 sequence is CASRTTGGDTEAFF. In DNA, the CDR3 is TGTGCCAGCAGGACGACAGGGGGAGACACTGAAGCTTTCTTT.

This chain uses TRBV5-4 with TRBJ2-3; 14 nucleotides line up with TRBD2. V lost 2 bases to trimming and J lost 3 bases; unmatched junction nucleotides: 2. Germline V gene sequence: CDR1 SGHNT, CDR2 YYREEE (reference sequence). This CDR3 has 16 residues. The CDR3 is CASSFRLAGGTDTQYF. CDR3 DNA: TGTGCCAGCAGCTTCCGACTAGCGGGGGGGACAGATACGCAGTATTTT.

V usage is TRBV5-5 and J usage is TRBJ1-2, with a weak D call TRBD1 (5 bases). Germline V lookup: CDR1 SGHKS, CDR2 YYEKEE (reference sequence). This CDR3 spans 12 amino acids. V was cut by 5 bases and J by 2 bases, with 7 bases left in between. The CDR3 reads CASRTDNYGYTF. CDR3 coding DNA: TGTGCCAGCAGGACAGACAACTATGGCTACACCTTC.

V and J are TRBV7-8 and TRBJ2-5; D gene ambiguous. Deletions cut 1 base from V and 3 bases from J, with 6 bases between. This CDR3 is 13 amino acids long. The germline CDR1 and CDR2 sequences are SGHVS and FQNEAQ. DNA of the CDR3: TGTGCCAGCAGCTTAGAACGGAAAGAGACCCAGTACTTC. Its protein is CASSLERKETQYF. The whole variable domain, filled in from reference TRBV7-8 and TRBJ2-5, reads GAGVSQSPRYKVAKRGQDVALRCDPISGHVSLFWYQQALGQGPEFLTYFQNEAQLDKSGLPSDRFFAERPEGSVSTLKIQRTQQEDSAVYLCASSLERKETQYFGPGTRLLVL.

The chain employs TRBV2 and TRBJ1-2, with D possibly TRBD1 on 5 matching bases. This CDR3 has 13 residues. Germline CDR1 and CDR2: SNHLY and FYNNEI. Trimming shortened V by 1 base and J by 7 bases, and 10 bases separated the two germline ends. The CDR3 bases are TGTGCCAGCAGTGAAGGCCAGGGAGGTGGCTACACCTTC. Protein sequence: CASSEGQGGGYTF.

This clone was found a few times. CDR3 sequence: CASSLTGAVTEAFF. The CDR3 coding sequence is TGTGCCAGCAGCCTAACAGGGGCGGTCACTGAAGCTTTCTTT. The chain combines TRBV11-3 with TRBJ1-1; 7 nucleotides line up with TRBD1. The V gene end was trimmed by 5 bases and the J gene end by 4 bases; junction bases not matched to a gene: 7. This CDR3 is 14 amino acids long. The germline CDR1 and CDR2 sequences are SGHNT and YENEEA. The complete variable domain, with remaining parts taken from reference TRBV11-3 and TRBJ1-1, reads EAGVVQSPRYKIIEKKQPVAFWCNPISGHNTLYWYLQNLGQGPELLIRYENEEAVDDSQLPKDRFSAERLKGVDSTLKIQPAELGDSAVYLCASSLTGAVTEAFFGQGTRLTVV.

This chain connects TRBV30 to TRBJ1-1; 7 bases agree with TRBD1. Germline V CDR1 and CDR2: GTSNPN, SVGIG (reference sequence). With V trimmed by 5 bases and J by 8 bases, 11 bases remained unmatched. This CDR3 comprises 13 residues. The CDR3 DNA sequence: TGTGCCTGGGCCCGAGGGACAGAACTAGAAGCTTTCTTT. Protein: CAWARGTELEAFF.

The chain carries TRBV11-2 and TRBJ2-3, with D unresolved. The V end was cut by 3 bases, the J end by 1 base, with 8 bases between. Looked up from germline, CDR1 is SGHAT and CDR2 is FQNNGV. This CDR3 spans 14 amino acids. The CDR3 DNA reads TGTGCCAGCAGCTTTCCCACCCGCACAGATACGCAGTATTTT. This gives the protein CASSFPTRTDTQYF.

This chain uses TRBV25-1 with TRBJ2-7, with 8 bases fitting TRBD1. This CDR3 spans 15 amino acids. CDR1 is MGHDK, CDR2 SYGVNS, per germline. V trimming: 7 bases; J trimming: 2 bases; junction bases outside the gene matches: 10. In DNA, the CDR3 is TGTGCCAGCACCTCCACGGGACAGGCCACCTACGAGCAGTACTTC. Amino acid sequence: CASTSTGQATYEQYF.

The CDR3 sequence: CASSAAYAGGGTDTQYF. CDR3 coding DNA: TGTGCCAGCAGCGCGGCGTATGCGGGAGGTGGCACAGATACGCAGTATTTT. V usage is TRBV9 and J usage is TRBJ2-3, with 8 bases lining up with TRBD2. The CDR3 has 17 residues. With V trimmed by 3 bases and J by 1 base, 10 bases remained unmatched. Germline V gene sequence: CDR1 SGDLS, CDR2 YYNGEE.

The CDR3 nucleotides read TGCGCCAGCAGCCCGGAGGGGGAATCCCCCTACAATGAGCAGTTCTTC. Translation: CASSPEGESPYNEQFF. This chain uses TRBV5-1 with TRBJ2-1, with D perhaps matching TRBD1 or TRBD2 (6 bases each). CDR1 SGHRS and CDR2 YFSETQ come from the germline V gene. V lost 4 bases and J 2 bases, leaving 16 bases between the germline ends. CDR3 length equals 16 residues.

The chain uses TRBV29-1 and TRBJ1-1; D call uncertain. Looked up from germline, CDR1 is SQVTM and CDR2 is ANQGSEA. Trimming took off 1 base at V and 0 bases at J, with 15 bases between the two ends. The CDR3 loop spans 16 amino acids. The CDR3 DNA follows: TGCAGCGTTGAAGCCCCTCTGCGAAGATTGAACACTGAAGCTTTCTTT. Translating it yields CSVEAPLRRLNTEAFF. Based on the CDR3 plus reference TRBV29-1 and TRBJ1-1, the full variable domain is SAVISQKPSRDICQRGTSLTIQCQVDSQVTMMFWYRQQPGQSLTLIATANQGSEATYESGFVIDKFPISRPNLTFSTLTVSNMSPEDSSIYLCSVEAPLRRLNTEAFFGQGTRLTVV.

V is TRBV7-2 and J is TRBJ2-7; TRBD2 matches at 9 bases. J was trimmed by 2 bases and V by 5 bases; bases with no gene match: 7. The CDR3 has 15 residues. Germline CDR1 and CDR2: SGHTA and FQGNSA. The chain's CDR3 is CASSTLAGPAYEQYF. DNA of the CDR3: TGTGCCAGCAGCACCCTAGCGGGGCCGGCCTACGAGCAGTACTTC. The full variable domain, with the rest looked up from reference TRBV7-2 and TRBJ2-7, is GAGVSQSPSNKVTEKGKDVELRCDPISGHTALYWYRQSLGQGLEFLIYFQGNSAPDKSGLPSDRFSAERTGGSVSTLTIQRTQQEDSAVYLCASSTLAGPAYEQYFGPGTRLTVT.

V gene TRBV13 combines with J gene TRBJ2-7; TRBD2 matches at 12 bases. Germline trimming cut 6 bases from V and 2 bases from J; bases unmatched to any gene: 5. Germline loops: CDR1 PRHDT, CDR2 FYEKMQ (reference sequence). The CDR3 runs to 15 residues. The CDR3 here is CASSLAGGVTYEQYF. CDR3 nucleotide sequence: TGTGCCAGCAGTCTAGCGGGGGGGGTGACCTACGAGCAGTACTTC.

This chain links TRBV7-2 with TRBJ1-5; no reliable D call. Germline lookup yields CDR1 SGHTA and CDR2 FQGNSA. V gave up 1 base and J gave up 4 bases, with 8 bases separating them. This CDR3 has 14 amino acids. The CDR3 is CASSLGSWNQPQHF. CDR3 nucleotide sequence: TGTGCCAGCAGCTTAGGGTCTTGGAATCAGCCCCAGCATTTT.

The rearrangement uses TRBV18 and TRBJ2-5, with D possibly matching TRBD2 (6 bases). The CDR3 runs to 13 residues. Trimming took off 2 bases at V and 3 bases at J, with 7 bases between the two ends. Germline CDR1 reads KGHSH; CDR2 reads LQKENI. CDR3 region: CASSPGGKETQYF. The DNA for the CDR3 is TGTGCCAGCTCACCAGGGGGGAAAGAGACCCAGTACTTC.

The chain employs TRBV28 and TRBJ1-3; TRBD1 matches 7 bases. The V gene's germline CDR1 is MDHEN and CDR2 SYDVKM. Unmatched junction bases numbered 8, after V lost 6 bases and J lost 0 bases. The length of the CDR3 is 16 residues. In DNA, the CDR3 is TGTGCCAGCAGAGTTACCTGGACAGGCTCTGGAAACACCATATATTTT. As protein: CASRVTWTGSGNTIYF.

DNA for the CDR3: TGCGCCAGCAGCTTGGCCAGCAACCCTTTTAACTATGGCTACACCTTC. Translated, it gives CASSLASNPFNYGYTF. The rearrangement uses TRBV5-1 and TRBJ1-2, with D hard to call. Trimming shortened V by 0 bases and J by 1 base, and 13 bases separated the two germline ends. This CDR3 contains 16 residues. The germline V gene encodes CDR1 SGHRS and CDR2 YFSETQ.